This TCR beta chain was identified in a study of blood T cell repertoires in COVID-19 (dated by TCRdb to between 2020 and 2021). Describing the broader study: The collaborator samples originated in the United States, Italy and Spain and spanned the acute and convalescent phases of COVID-19. HLA class I and class II types, where available, came from metadata supplied by the sample provider rather than from assay-based typing. A freely available public database, intended as a resource for researchers studying the immune response to SARS-CoV-2, is where the repertoires were released. Samples came from the ongoing ImmuneRACE study (first 160 participants) plus 1,254 subjects from 6 global collaborators. Sample metadata almost always included a de-identified subject ID, COVID-19 status, age in years and sex. The dataset comprised deeply sampled blood TCRbeta repertoires from subjects exposed to, actively infected with, or recovered from COVID-19. The prospective study material was composed of cDNA or gDNA derived from T cells, B-cell-depleted T cells, or PBMCs.

What the research found in general, with its limitations: Clinical and demographic metadata were provided uncurated, with the amount varying by source and participant.

Here V drops 6 bases and J drops 7 bases, and the junction holds 11 bases not matched to any gene. CDR1 LNHDA and CDR2 SQIVND were looked up in the germline V gene (reference sequence). The CDR3 has 14 amino acids, counting the end cysteine and phenylalanine. Only the CDR3 DNA stays, 42 bases, in frame from base 1. TCRbeta CDR3 regions were amplified from genomic DNA by means of the immunoSEQ Assay, a bias-controlled multiplex PCR. The study's own analysis went as follows. Nucleated cell counts per sample were estimated from amplification of reference gene primers within the assay. To quantify the absolute abundance of each unique TCRbeta CDR3 rearrangement, sequence reads were collapsed and filtered. For each sample, productive Simpson clonality was calculated as the square root of Simpson's diversity index across productive rearrangements. TCRdb provides this immuneACCESS table in a form limited to in-frame rearrangements. Some clones are lacking; in checked studies, under half of them reflect an unresolved V gene, and why the rest are absent is not known. V and J calls and clone size follow that table, whereas D and trimming were derived from the DNA. This sample gives fewer than 200,000 clones in total; around 83% of them show up just once. The ten biggest clones cover 1.5% of the sample.

Of note for this clone: No cognate antigen has been identified for it. No qualities accompany the bases; no much larger clone lies one base away.

Collaborating institutions collected whole blood in K2EDTA tubes following their own protocols. For TCRbeta analysis, collaborators shipped samples as frozen whole blood, isolated PBMCs, or DNA extracted from either of those sample types. The sample taken for sequencing was peripheral blood. The sequence joins TRBV19 to TRBJ2-7, and TRBD2 matches 8 of the central bases. The sequence derives from a human donor in a cohort sampled during active COVID-19. The DNA sequence follows: TGTGCCAGTAGCGGGGGGGCTCTTTACCGGGAGCAGTACTTC. Its product reads: CASSGGALYREQYF.